This TCR beta chain appears in the sequencing data of a study of cytomegalovirus exposure and HLA in healthy donors. About the research overall: Among the roughly 370 genotyped donors, approximately 81% were placed in the Caucasian-associated ancestry cluster.

As for this clone: Its specificity is not known.

It was with 60 Vbeta and 13 Jbeta primers that the PCR ran. Measured with immunoSEQ multiplex PCR; TCRdb has only the in-frame clones, and not every one. The table includes some 91,000 clones, roughly nine tenths detected once. The CDR3 covers 16 residues. Germline V CDR1 and CDR2: MDHEN, SYDVKM. After removal of 8 bases from V and 5 bases from J, the junction contained 15 bases not matched to a gene. Points from the study as a whole: Earlier analysis looked at TCR beta V segments, and most were productive about 90% or about 30% of the time.

Material: PBMCs. The rearrangement uses TRBV28 and TRBJ2-1, with 7 bases matching TRBD2. This TCR came from a man aged 25 to 40 in good health and CMV-seropositive. The CDR3 here is CASARVVAGMNNEQFF. The CDR3 nucleotides read TGTGCCAGCGCCAGGGTGGTAGCGGGTATGAACAATGAGCAGTTCTTC.